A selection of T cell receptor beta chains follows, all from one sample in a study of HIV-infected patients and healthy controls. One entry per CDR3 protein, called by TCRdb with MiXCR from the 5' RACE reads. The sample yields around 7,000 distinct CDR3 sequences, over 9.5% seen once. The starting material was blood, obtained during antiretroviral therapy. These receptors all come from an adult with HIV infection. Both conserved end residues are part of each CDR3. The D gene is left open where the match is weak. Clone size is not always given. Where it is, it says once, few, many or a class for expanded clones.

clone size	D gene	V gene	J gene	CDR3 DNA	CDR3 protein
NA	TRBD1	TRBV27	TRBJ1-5	TGTGCCAGCAGTCGGACAGGTCGCAATCAGCCCCAGCATTTT	CASSRTGRNQPQHF
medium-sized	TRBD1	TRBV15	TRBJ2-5	TGTGCCACCAGCAGAGAGGGACAGTTTCAAGAGACCCAGTACTTC	CATSREGQFQETQYF
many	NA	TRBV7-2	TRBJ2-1	TGTGCCAGCAGCTTAGCCGGACAGGAGCAGTTCTTC	CASSLAGQEQFF
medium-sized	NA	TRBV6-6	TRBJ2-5	TGTGCCAGCAGTTACTCGAGTTCAGGGGAGACCCAGTACTTC	CASSYSSSGETQYF
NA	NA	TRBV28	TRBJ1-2	TGTGCCAGCACCAGGGACGTCTATGGCTACACCTTC	CASTRDVYGYTF
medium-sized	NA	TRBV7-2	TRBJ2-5	TGTGCCAGCAGCCGGGGTCGGCTGCAAGAGACCCAGTACTTC	CASSRGRLQETQYF
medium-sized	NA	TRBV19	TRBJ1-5	TGTGCCAGTAGTATCTCGGGATACCTCATTGATCAGCCCCAGCATTTT	CASSISGYLIDQPQHF
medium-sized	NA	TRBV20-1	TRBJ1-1	TGCAGTGCTAGAATACAAGCAAGGAACACTGAAGCTTTCTTT	CSARIQARNTEAFF
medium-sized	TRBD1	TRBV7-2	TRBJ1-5	TGTGCCAGCAGTATCCGGGACAGCAGATTCAATCAGCCCCAGCATTTT	CASSIRDSRFNQPQHF
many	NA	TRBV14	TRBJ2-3	TGTGCCAGCAGCAAAGAGTTGGCAACCTCGTATACGCAGTATTTT	CASSKELATSYTQYF
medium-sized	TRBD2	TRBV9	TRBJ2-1	TGTGCCAGCAGCGTAAGGGGACTAGCGATCGATGAGCAGTTCTTC	CASSVRGLAIDEQFF
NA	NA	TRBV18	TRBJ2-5	TGTGCCAGCTCACCATTGTGGGGGCCGTCACCAGAGACCCAGTACTTC	CASSPLWGPSPETQYF
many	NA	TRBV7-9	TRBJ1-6	TGTGCCAGCAGCTTAGCGTATTCACCCCTCCACTTT	CASSLAYSPLHF
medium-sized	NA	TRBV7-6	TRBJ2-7	TGTGCCAGCAGCCCCGAGCAGGGTGTCGGCGAGCAGTACTTC	CASSPEQGVGEQYF
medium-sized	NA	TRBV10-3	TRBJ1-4	TGTGCCATCAGTGAGTTGAAGGATGAAAAACTGTTTTTT	CAISELKDEKLFF
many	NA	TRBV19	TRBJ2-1	TGTGCCAGTAGTATCGGCCCACTAGAACTCAATGAGCAGTTCTTC	CASSIGPLELNEQFF
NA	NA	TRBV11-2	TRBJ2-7	TGTGCCAGCAGCTTACTAACTAGTCCCCACGAGCAGTACTTC	CASSLLTSPHEQYF
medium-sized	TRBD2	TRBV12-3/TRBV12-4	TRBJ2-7	TGTGCCAGCAGTTCCGGGGGGTCCGCCTACGAGCAGTACTTC	CASSSGGSAYEQYF
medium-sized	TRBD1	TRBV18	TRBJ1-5	TGTGCCAGCTCACCCGAGGGAGGGGGCCGTCTCTCTCTGCCCCAGCCCCAGCATTTT	CASSPEGGGRLSLPQPQHF
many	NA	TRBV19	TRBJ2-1	TGTGCCAGTAGTATACGTGGCCTCTATGAGCAGTTCTTC	CASSIRGLYEQFF
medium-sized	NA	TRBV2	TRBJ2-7	TGTGCCAGCTTCCCTTTGGGGAAGGGGTACGAGCAGTACTTC	CASFPLGKGYEQYF
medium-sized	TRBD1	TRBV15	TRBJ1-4	TGTGCCACCAGCAGAGAGGGACAGGGGAGGGAAAAACTGTTTTTT	CATSREGQGREKLFF
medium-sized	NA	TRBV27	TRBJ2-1	TGTGCCAGCAGTTTAGACATACACAATGAGCAGTTCTTC	CASSLDIHNEQFF
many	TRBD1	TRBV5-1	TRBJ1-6	TGCGCCAGCAGCTCGAGGGGACAGGGGAAGAATTCACCCCTCCACTTT	CASSSRGQGKNSPLHF
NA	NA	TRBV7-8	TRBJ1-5	TGTGCCAGCGGCCGTGGGCAGCCCCAGCATTTT	CASGRGQPQHF
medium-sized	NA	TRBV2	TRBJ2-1	TGTGCCAGCAGGCTCGAGGGCGGGAAGGGTTCCTACAATGAGCAGTTCTTC	CASRLEGGKGSYNEQFF
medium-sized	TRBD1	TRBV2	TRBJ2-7	TGTGCCAGCCCGGAGGACAGGGGCAGCTACGAGCAGTACTTC	CASPEDRGSYEQYF
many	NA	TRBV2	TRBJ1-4	TGTGCCAGCACTAGCAGGGGTATGCGAGAAAAACTGTTTTTT	CASTSRGMREKLFF
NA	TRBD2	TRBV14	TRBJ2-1	TGTGCCAGCAGCCAAGTCTTTGGACTAGGAAAAGACAATGAGCAGTTCTTC	CASSQVFGLGKDNEQFF
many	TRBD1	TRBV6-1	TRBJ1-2	TGTGCCAGCAGTGAACGGACAGGGCTTAGTGGCTACACCTTC	CASSERTGLSGYTF
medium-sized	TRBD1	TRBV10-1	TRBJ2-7	TGCGCCAGCCCTTCGAGTGGACAGGGCATTTTCTCCTACGAGCAGTACTTC	CASPSSGQGIFSYEQYF
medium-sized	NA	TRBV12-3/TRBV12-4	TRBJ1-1	TGTGCCAGCAGTTTGGAAGGGAACACTGAAGCTTTCTTT	CASSLEGNTEAFF
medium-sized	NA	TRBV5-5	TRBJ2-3	TGTGCCAGCAGCGCGGGACGGGTTACAGATACGCAGTATTTT	CASSAGRVTDTQYF
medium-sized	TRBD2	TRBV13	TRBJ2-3	TGTGCCAGCAGCCGGGGGGTTCTCACAGATACGCAGTATTTT	CASSRGVLTDTQYF
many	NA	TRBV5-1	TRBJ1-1	TGCGCCAGCAGCGCTACGGTGAGGGTAGGGGGCACTGAAGCTTTCTTT	CASSATVRVGGTEAFF
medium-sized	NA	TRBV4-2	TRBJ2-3	TGTGCCAGCAGCCAAGATGGCACCTTAAGCACAGATACGCAGTATTTT	CASSQDGTLSTDTQYF
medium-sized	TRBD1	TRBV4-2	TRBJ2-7	TGTGCCAGCAGCCCCTCCACAGGGGGAAGGGATGAGCAGTACTTC	CASSPSTGGRDEQYF
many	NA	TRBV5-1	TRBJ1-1	TGCGCCAGCAGCCCCCATCACCCGACCGTAAACACTGAAGCTTTCTTT	CASSPHHPTVNTEAFF
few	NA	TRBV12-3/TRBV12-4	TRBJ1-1	TGTGCCAGCAGTTTACTTCTCGGCCCCAAAGCTTTCTTT	CASSLLLGPKAFF
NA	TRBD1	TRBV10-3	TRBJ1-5	TGTGCCACCCGGGGGGGACAGGGCCAGCCCCAGCATTTT	CATRGGQGQPQHF
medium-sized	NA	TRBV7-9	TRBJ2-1	TGTGCCAGCAGCCGTCTCAGCCACAATGAGCAGTTCTTC	CASSRLSHNEQFF
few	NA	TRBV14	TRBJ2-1	TGTGCCAGCAGCCTAACTACAGGGACCTCAATCTTC	CASSLTTGTSIF
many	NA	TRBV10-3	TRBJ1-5	TGTGCCATCAGTGAGTCGGGGAGCCATCAGCCCCAGCATTTT	CAISESGSHQPQHF
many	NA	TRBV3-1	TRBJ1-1	TGTGCCAGCAGCCCAGGATGGACAGAAGGCACTGAAGCTTTCTTT	CASSPGWTEGTEAFF
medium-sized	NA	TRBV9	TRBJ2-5	TGTGCCAGCGGACGACAGCAAGAGACCCAGTACTTC	CASGRQQETQYF